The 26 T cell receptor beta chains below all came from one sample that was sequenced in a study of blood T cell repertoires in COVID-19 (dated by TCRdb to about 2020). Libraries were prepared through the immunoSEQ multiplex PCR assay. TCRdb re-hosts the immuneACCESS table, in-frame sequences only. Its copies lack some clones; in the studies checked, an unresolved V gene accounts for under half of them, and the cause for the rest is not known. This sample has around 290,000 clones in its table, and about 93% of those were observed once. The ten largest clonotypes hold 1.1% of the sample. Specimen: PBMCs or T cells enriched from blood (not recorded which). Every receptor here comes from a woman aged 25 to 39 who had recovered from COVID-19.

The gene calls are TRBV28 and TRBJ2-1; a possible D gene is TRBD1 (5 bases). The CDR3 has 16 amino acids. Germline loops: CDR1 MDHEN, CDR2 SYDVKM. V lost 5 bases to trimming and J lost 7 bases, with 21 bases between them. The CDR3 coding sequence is TGTGCCAGCAGTCCAGCTTTAGTAGGCAGGGCAAATGAGCAGTTCTTC. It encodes CASSPALVGRANEQFF.

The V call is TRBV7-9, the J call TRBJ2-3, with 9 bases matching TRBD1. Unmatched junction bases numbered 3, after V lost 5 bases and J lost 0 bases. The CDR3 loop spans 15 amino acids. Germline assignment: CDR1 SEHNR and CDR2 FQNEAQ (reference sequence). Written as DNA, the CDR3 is TGTGCCAGCAGCCCCGGGACAGGGAGCACAGATACGCAGTATTTT. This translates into CASSPGTGSTDTQYF.

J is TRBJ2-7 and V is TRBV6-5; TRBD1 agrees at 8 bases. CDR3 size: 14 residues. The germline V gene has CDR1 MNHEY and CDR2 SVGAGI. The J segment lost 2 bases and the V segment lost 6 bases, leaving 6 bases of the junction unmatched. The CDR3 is CASRPGTGAYEQYF. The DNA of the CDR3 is TGTGCCAGCAGACCCGGGACAGGAGCCTACGAGCAGTACTTC.

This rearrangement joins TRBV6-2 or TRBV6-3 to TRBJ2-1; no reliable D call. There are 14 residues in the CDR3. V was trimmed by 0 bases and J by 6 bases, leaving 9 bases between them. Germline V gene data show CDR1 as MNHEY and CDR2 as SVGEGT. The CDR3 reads CASSYSYFLNEQFF. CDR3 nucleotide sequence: TGTGCCAGCAGTTACTCGTACTTTCTCAATGAGCAGTTCTTC.

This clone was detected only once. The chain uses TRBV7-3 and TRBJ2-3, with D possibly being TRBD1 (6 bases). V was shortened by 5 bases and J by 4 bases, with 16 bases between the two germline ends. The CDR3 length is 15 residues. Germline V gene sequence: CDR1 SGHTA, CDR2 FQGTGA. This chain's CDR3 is CASSKSRDTSDTQYF. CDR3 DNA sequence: TGTGCCAGCAGCAAAAGCCGGGACACTTCAGATACGCAGTATTTT.

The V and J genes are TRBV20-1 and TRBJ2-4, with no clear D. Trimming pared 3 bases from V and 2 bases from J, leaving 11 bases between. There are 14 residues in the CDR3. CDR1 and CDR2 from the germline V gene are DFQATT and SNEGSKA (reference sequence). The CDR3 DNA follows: TGCAGTGCTAGTTTTGGCAATACCAAAAACATTCAGTACTTC. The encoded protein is CSASFGNTKNIQYF.

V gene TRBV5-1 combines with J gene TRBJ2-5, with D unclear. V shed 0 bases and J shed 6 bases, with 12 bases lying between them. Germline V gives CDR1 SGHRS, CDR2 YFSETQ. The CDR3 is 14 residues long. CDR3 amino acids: CASSLDRPEKTQYF. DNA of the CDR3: TGCGCCAGCAGCTTGGACAGACCGGAAAAGACCCAGTACTTC. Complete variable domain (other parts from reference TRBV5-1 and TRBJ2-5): KAGVTQTPRYLIKTRGQQVTLSCSPISGHRSVSWYQQTPGQGLQFLFEYFSETQRNKGNFPGRFSGRQFSNSRSEMNVSTLELGDSALYLCASSLDRPEKTQYFGPGTRLLVL.

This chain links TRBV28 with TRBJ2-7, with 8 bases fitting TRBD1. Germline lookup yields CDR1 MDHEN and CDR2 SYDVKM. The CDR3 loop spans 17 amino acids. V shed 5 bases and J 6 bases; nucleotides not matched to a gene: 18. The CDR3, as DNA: TGTGCCAGCAGTAGCCGGAGGGGCTCGAAGGGGACAGGCGAGCAGTACTTC. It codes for CASSSRRGSKGTGEQYF.

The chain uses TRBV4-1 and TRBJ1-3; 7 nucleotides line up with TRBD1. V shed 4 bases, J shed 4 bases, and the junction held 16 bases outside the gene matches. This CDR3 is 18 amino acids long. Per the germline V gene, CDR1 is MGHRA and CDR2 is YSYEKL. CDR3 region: CASSPRTGLHLEGNTIYF. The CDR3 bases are TGCGCCAGCAGCCCTAGGACAGGCCTGCACCTCGAGGGAAACACCATATATTTT.

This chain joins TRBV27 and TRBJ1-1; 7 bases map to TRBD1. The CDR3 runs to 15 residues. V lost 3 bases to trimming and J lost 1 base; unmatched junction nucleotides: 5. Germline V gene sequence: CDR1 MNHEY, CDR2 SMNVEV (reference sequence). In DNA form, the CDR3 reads TGTGCCAGCAGTTTTACAGGGGAGTGGAACACTGAAGCTTTCTTT. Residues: CASSFTGEWNTEAFF.

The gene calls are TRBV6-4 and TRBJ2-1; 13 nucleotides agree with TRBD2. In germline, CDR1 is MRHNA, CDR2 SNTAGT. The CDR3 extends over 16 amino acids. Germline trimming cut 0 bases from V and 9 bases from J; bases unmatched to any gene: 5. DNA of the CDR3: TGTGCCAGCAGTGACTCTACTAGCGGGAGGGGGTTTGAGCAGTTCTTC. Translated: CASSDSTSGRGFEQFF.

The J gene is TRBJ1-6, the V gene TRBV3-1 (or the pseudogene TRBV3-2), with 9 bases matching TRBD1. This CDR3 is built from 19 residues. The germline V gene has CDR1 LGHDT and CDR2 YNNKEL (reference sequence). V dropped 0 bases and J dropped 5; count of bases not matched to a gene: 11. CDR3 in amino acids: CASSQDHPTRDRDNSPLHF. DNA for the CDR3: TGTGCCAGCAGCCAAGATCACCCAACACGGGACAGGGATAATTCACCCCTCCACTTT.

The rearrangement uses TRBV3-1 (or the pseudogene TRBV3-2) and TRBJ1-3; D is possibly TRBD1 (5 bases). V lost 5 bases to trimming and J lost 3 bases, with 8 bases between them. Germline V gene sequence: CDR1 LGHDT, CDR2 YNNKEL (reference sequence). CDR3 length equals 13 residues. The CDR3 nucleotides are TGTGCCAGCAGCATGGGGGGTGGAAACACCATATATTTT. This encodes CASSMGGGNTIYF.

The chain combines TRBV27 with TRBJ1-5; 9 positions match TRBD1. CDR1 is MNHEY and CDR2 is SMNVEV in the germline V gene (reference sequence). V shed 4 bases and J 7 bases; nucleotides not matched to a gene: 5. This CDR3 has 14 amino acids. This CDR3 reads CASSWDREGQPQHF. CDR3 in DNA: TGTGCCAGCAGTTGGGACAGGGAGGGACAGCCCCAGCATTTT.

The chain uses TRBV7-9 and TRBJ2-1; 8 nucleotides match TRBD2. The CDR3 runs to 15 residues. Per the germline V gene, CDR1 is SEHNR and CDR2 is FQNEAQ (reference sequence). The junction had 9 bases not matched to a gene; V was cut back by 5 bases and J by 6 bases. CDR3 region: CASSTPGTRSNEQFF. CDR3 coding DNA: TGTGCCAGCAGCACTCCCGGGACTAGGTCCAATGAGCAGTTCTTC.

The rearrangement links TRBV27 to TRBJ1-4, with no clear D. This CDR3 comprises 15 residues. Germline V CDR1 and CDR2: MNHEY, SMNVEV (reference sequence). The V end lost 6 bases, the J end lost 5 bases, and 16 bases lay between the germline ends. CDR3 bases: TGTGCCAGCAGACGCGAAGAGGGCGCCAATGAAAAACTGTTTTTT. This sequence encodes CASRREEGANEKLFF.

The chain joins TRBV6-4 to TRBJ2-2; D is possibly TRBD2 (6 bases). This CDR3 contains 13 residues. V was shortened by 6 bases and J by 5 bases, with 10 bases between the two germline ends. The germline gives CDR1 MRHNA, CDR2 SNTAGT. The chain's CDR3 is CASRAEGTGELFF. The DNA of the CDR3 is TGTGCCAGCAGGGCGGAGGGAACCGGGGAGCTGTTTTTT.

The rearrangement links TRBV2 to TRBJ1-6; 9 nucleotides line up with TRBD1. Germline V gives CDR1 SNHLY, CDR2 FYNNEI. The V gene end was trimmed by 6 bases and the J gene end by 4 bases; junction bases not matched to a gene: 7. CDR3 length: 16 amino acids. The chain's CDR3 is CASRDRGKPYNSPLHF. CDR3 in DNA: TGTGCCAGCAGGGACAGGGGAAAACCTTATAATTCACCCCTCCACTTT. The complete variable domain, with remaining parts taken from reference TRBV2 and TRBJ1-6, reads EPEVTQTPSHQVTQMGQEVILRCVPISNHLYFYWYRQILGQKVEFLVSFYNNEISEKSEIFDDQFSVERPDGSNFTLKIRSTKLEDSAMYFCASRDRGKPYNSPLHFGNGTRLTVT.

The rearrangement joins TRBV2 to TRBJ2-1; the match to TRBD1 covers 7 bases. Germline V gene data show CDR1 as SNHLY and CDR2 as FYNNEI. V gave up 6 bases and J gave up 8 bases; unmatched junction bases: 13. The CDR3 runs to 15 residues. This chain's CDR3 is CASSRQGQRYDEQFF. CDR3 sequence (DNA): TGTGCCAGCAGCCGACAGGGCCAGAGGTATGATGAGCAGTTCTTC. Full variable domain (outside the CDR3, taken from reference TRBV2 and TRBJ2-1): EPEVTQTPSHQVTQMGQEVILRCVPISNHLYFYWYRQILGQKVEFLVSFYNNEISEKSEIFDDQFSVERPDGSNFTLKIRSTKLEDSAMYFCASSRQGQRYDEQFFGPGTRLTVL.

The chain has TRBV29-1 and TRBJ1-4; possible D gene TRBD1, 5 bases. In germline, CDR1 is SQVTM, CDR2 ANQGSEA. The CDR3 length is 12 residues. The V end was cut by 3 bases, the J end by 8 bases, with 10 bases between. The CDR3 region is CSVDWGGEKLFF. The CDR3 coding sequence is TGCAGCGTTGATTGGGGGGGGGAAAAACTGTTTTTT.

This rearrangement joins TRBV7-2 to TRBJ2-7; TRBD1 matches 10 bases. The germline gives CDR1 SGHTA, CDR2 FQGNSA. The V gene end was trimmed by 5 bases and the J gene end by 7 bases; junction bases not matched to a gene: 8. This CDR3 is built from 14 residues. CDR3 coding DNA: TGTGCCAGCAGCCCGCGACAGGGGGCGGAGGAGCAGTACTTC. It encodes CASSPRQGAEEQYF. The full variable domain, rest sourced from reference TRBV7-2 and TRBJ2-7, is GAGVSQSPSNKVTEKGKDVELRCDPISGHTALYWYRQSLGQGLEFLIYFQGNSAPDKSGLPSDRFSAERTGGSVSTLTIQRTQQEDSAVYLCASSPRQGAEEQYFGPGTRLTVT.

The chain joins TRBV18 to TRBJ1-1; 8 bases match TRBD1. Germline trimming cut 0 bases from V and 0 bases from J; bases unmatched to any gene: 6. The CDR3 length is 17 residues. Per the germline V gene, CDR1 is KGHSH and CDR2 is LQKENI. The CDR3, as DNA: TGTGCCAGCTCACCACCTCAGCAGGGGGCGATGAACACTGAAGCTTTCTTT. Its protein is CASSPPQQGAMNTEAFF.

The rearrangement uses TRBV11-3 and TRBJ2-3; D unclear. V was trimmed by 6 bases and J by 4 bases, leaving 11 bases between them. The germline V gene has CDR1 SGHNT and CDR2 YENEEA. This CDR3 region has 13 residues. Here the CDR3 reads CASSTYASDTQYF. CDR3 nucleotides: TGTGCCAGCAGTACCTACGCGTCAGATACGCAGTATTTT.

CDR3 sequence reads: CASGQVSSYNEQFF. CDR3 in DNA: TGTGCATCGGGACAAGTCAGCTCCTACAATGAGCAGTTCTTC. V is TRBV2 and J is TRBJ2-1; a weak D match, TRBD1 (6 bases). Germline V gives CDR1 SNHLY, CDR2 FYNNEI. This CDR3 comprises 14 residues.

The CDR3 here is CAILGTSAAPINEQFF. In nucleotides, the CDR3 is TGTGCCATACTCGGTACTAGCGCCGCTCCTATCAATGAGCAGTTCTTC. V gene TRBV28 combines with J gene TRBJ2-1, with 7 bases matching TRBD2. There are 16 residues in the CDR3. Looked up from germline, CDR1 is MDHEN and CDR2 is SYDVKM. V trimming: 10 bases; J trimming: 6 bases; junction bases outside the gene matches: 18. Full variable domain (remainder filled in from reference TRBV28 and TRBJ2-1): DVKVTQSSRYLVKRTGEKVFLECVQDMDHENMFWYRQDPGLGLRLIYFSYDVKMKEKGDIPEGYSVSREKKERFSLILESASTNQTSMYLCAILGTSAAPINEQFFGPGTRLTVL.

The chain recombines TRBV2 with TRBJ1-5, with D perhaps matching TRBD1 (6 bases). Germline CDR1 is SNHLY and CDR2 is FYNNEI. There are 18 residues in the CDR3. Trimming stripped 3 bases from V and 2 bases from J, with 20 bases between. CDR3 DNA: TGTGCCAGCAGTGAGAGGGAGGGGGATCTTAAGGGCAATCAGCCCCAGCATTTT. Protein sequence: CASSEREGDLKGNQPQHF.